These 7 T cell receptor beta chains were all obtained from the same sample, sequenced in a study of shared clonotypes between healthy human individuals. Clones were sequenced by immunoSEQ multiplex PCR, and TCRdb holds only the in-frame ones, with some missing. The sample includes just over 2,000,000 clones, 85% to 95% of them seen just once. Material: naive CD4+ T cells sorted from blood. Subset noted: CD45RA+ positively selected. Every receptor here comes from a man between 18 and 35 years old in good health.

The chain is built from TRBV4-3 and TRBJ2-5; D call uncertain. In germline, CDR1 is LGHNA, CDR2 YSLEER. CDR3 size: 13 residues. The V end was cut by 0 bases, the J end by 4 bases, with 6 bases between. CDR3 residues: CASSQDPVETQYF. Here the CDR3 DNA reads TGCGCCAGCAGCCAAGACCCCGTAGAGACCCAGTACTTC.

V is TRBV10-3 and J is TRBJ2-3; 8 bases match TRBD2. This CDR3 spans 11 amino acids. J lost 5 bases, V lost 11 bases, and 3 bases had no gene match. The germline CDR1 and CDR2 sequences are ENHRY and SYGVKD. The CDR3 DNA reads as TGTGCCGCCGCGGGGGGAGATACGCAGTATTTT. Its protein is CAAAGGDTQYF.

The rearrangement joins TRBV29-1 to TRBJ1-1; no reliable D call. V lost 4 bases to trimming and J lost 0 bases, with 9 bases between them. The CDR3 contains 13 residues. CDR1 SQVTM and CDR2 ANQGSEA come from the germline V gene. CDR3 coding DNA: TGCAGCGTTGTTGCACGGATGAACACTGAAGCTTTCTTT. Encoded protein: CSVVARMNTEAFF.

The chain combines TRBV7-2 with TRBJ2-3; D remains unclear. Germline CDR1 SGHTA, CDR2 FQGNSA. V was trimmed by 0 bases and J by 2 bases, leaving 6 bases between them. This CDR3 is built from 14 residues. The CDR3 region has the DNA TGTGCCAGCAGCTTAGCGCGGCTCACAGATACGCAGTATTTT. Translating it yields CASSLARLTDTQYF.

V usage is TRBV13 and J usage is TRBJ2-7; TRBD2 agrees at 7 bases. This CDR3 region has 17 residues. Germline trimming cut 0 bases from V and 3 bases from J; bases unmatched to any gene: 11. Germline CDR1 reads PRHDT; CDR2 reads FYEKMQ (reference sequence). The CDR3 nucleotides read TGTGCCAGCAGCTTAGGACCCCGGGACTACCAAGGCTACGAGCAGTACTTC. It codes for CASSLGPRDYQGYEQYF. Looking up the rest from reference TRBV13 and TRBJ2-7 gives the full variable domain: AAGVIQSPRHLIKEKRETATLKCYPIPRHDTVYWYQQGPGQDPQFLISFYEKMQSDKGSIPDRFSAQQFSDYHSELNMSSLELGDSALYFCASSLGPRDYQGYEQYFGPGTRLTVT.

The count of this clone is one. The chain links TRBV6-6 to TRBJ2-7; D perhaps matches TRBD2 (5 bases). Trimming shortened V by 5 bases and J by 3 bases, and 14 bases separated the two germline ends. The germline V gene encodes CDR1 MNHNY and CDR2 SVGAGI (reference sequence). CDR3 length equals 14 residues. The CDR3 loop is CASSRPGEYYEQYF. The CDR3 region has the DNA TGTGCCAGCAGTCGCCCCGGGGAATACTACGAGCAGTACTTC.

Remarks on this clone: The sample contains more than one DNA sequence encoding this CDR3. The gene calls are TRBV18 and TRBJ2-3; D is possibly TRBD1 (5 bases). The V gene lost 4 bases and the J gene lost 4 bases, with 6 bases spanning the gap. The CDR3 consists of 12 residues. Germline V CDR1 and CDR2: KGHSH, LQKENI. The CDR3 DNA reads as TGTGCCAGCTCACAGGGGCCAGATACGCAGTATTTT. This codes for CASSQGPDTQYF.